The clone carrying this T cell receptor beta chain occurred once. Generated by immunoSEQ multiplex PCR, the TCRdb table keeps only in-frame clones and is missing some. This sample has more than 45,000 clones, with roughly four fifths found just once. The data were obtained in a study of PD-L1 blockade in urothelial cancer. The trim removed 4 bases at V and 3 bases at J, leaving 11 bases unmatched. Germline assignment: CDR1 SGHDN and CDR2 FVKESK. The length of the CDR3 is 17 residues. This receptor was obtained from a man aged 70-80 years with urothelial cancer. Source: PBMCs, taken around atezolizumab (anti-PD-L1) treatment. The V call is TRBV14, the J call TRBJ2-7; 11 positions agree with TRBD2. This chain's CDR3 is CASSRLGTSGVLYEQYF. The CDR3 coding sequence is TGTGCCAGCAGCCGACTAGGGACTAGCGGCGTACTCTACGAGCAGTACTTC.